The 14 T cell receptor beta chains presented below share a single source sample, sequenced in a study of beta chain features in type 1 diabetes (dated by TCRdb to the late 2010s). Their specific antigens are unknown. Library preparation employed the immunoSEQ multiplex PCR assay. The entire isolated RNA was reverse transcribed using the High Capacity cDNA Reverse Transcription Kit, and thus expressed TCRB transcripts were sequenced. The immuneACCESS repertoire file appears here via TCRdb, limited to in-frame rearrangements. These files lack a portion of the clones; in checked studies, under half of the deficit traces to unresolved V genes, and the cause of the others is not known. For this sample there are about 280,000 clones; over 12% appear just once. Roughly 0.015% of the sample is in the top ten clones. General findings and caveats noted by the study authors: Type 1 diabetes patients showed a moderate but significant shortening of TCRB CDR3 length in all four CD4+ subsets.

The sequenced sample was naive CD4+ T cells from blood. The cell subset or site label, as the study defines it: true naive CD4+ T cells. The source is a man aged 18 to 30 with type 1 diabetes.

The chain is built from TRBV2 and TRBJ2-5, with no clear D. Deletions cut 3 bases from V and 1 base from J, with 6 bases between. CDR1 is SNHLY, CDR2 FYNNEI, per germline. This CDR3 region has 13 residues. CDR3 sequence reads: CASSDRSQETQYF. CDR3 nucleotide sequence: TGTGCCAGCAGTGACAGGTCCCAAGAGACCCAGTACTTC. Combining the CDR3 with reference TRBV2 and TRBJ2-5 gives the whole variable domain EPEVTQTPSHQVTQMGQEVILRCVPISNHLYFYWYRQILGQKVEFLVSFYNNEISEKSEIFDDQFSVERPDGSNFTLKIRSTKLEDSAMYFCASSDRSQETQYFGPGTRLLVL.

This clone was picked up a small number of times. The V gene is TRBV28, the J gene TRBJ2-5, with TRBD2 identical over 10 bases. Germline V lookup: CDR1 MDHEN, CDR2 SYDVKM. The CDR3 extends over 15 amino acids. V gave up 6 bases and J gave up 5 bases; unmatched junction bases: 9. Here the CDR3 DNA reads TGTGCCAGCAGGGGACCGGGACTAGCGACGGAGACCCAGTACTTC. Translated: CASRGPGLATETQYF.

This clone came up a few times. The chain employs TRBV5-1 and TRBJ1-1; D not resolved. From germline, CDR1 is SGHRS and CDR2 YFSETQ. The CDR3 runs to 15 residues. Trimming cost V 0 bases and J 1 base, with 10 bases left between them. The CDR3 DNA reads TGCGCCAGCAGCTTGGACTACCAGCCGAACACTGAAGCTTTCTTT. This encodes CASSLDYQPNTEAFF.

V is TRBV7-2 and J is TRBJ2-7, with D maybe TRBD1 (6 bases). V lost 1 base, J lost 7 bases, and 11 bases lay in between. CDR3 length equals 13 residues. Germline V lookup: CDR1 SGHTA, CDR2 FQGNSA. CDR3 loop: CASSLVGRGEQYF. The CDR3 DNA reads as TGTGCCAGCAGCTTAGTCGGCAGGGGAGAGCAGTACTTC.

The V gene is TRBV19, the J gene TRBJ1-2; D gene unclear. The CDR3 has 14 residues. The ends were cut back, 9 bases at V and 2 bases at J, with 16 bases in the middle. Germline V gene sequence: CDR1 LNHDA, CDR2 SQIVND (reference sequence). The CDR3: CASKLRERNYGYTF. The CDR3, as DNA: TGTGCCAGCAAATTGCGAGAGAGGAACTATGGCTACACCTTC.

This clone appeared a few times. The CDR3 loop reads CASSYSGGTYEQYF. The CDR3 nucleotides are TGTGCCAGCAGTTACTCCGGGGGTACCTACGAGCAGTACTTC. The V call is TRBV6-5, the J call TRBJ2-7; TRBD2 might be the D (6 bases). Trimming stripped 0 bases from V and 2 bases from J, with 8 bases between. The germline V gene encodes CDR1 MNHEY and CDR2 SVGAGI. The CDR3 spans 14 residues.

This clone has a handful of counts. This rearrangement joins TRBV7-8 to TRBJ1-1; D remains unclear. Trimming left V 4 bases short and J 8 bases short, with 14 bases between. The CDR3 runs 13 residues. CDR1 is SGHVS and CDR2 is FQNEAQ in the germline V gene. The CDR3 region has the DNA TGTGCCAGCAGCTCGTTGGAGGGTTTCGAAGCTTTCTTT. It codes for CASSSLEGFEAFF.

V is TRBV7-9 and J is TRBJ2-2; 14 bases are a match to TRBD2. With V trimmed by 2 bases and J by 1 base, 6 bases remained unmatched. Germline-derived CDR1 and CDR2 are SEHNR and FQNEAQ (reference sequence). The CDR3 has 19 residues. CDR3 bases: TGTGCCAGCAGCTTAAGAGGACTAGCGGGAGGACAGAACACCGGGGAGCTGTTTTTT. Protein sequence: CASSLRGLAGGQNTGELFF.

V and J are TRBV10-2 and TRBJ2-1; D gene unclear. This CDR3 has 18 residues. V was cut by 4 bases and J by 4 bases, with 23 bases left in between. CDR1 and CDR2 from the germline V gene are WSHSY and SAAADI. CDR3 coding DNA: TGCGCCAGCAGTGTATGGCTAGACCGCTTTAGCCGTTACAATGAGCAGTTCTTC. Amino acid sequence: CASSVWLDRFSRYNEQFF.

The gene calls are TRBV28 and TRBJ2-7; TRBD1 agrees at 9 bases. This CDR3 comprises 13 residues. The trim removed 6 bases at V and 7 bases at J, leaving 7 bases unmatched. The V gene's germline CDR1 is MDHEN and CDR2 SYDVKM. The CDR3 protein is CASRAGGQGEQYF. The CDR3 nucleotides are TGTGCCAGCAGGGCAGGAGGACAGGGGGAGCAGTACTTC.

This clone was counted between two and nine times. The CDR3, as DNA: TGTGCCAGCAGCTTGTTATCTGGTAGAGCTTTCTTT. Translated: CASSLLSGRAFF. The chain employs TRBV5-6 and TRBJ1-1; D not resolved. From germline, CDR1 is SGHDT and CDR2 YYEEEE. V lost 1 base, J lost 10 bases, and 11 bases lay in between. This CDR3 spans 12 amino acids.

V is TRBV5-6 and J is TRBJ1-5; 9 bases are a match to TRBD1. The CDR3 contains 16 residues. The V gene end was trimmed by 3 bases and the J gene end by 4 bases; junction bases not matched to a gene: 8. CDR1 and CDR2 (germline): SGHDT, YYEEEE. CDR3 sequence (DNA): TGTGCCAGCAGCTCGCACAGGGGGCTGTGGAATCAGCCCCAGCATTTT. Amino acids: CASSSHRGLWNQPQHF.

This clone was counted between two and nine times. This chain joins TRBV28 and TRBJ2-4; 7 nucleotides match TRBD1. The CDR3 spans 16 residues. Germline V lookup: CDR1 MDHEN, CDR2 SYDVKM. With V trimmed by 5 bases and J by 0 bases, 7 bases remained unmatched. The CDR3 region has the DNA TGTGCCAGCAGTCTCCCGGGACAGCTAGCCAAAAACATTCAGTACTTC. Translated: CASSLPGQLAKNIQYF.

This chain links TRBV15 with TRBJ2-5; D unclear. This CDR3 contains 14 residues. Per germline, CDR1 LNHNV and CDR2 YYDKDF (reference sequence). The V and J ends lost 0 bases and 2 bases respectively, with 7 bases between them. Written as DNA, the CDR3 is TGTGCCACCAGCAGAGACACCACTCAAGAGACCCAGTACTTC. Translation gives CATSRDTTQETQYF.